A single sample is the source of the 10 T cell receptor beta chains below, sequenced in a study of shared clonotypes between healthy human individuals. The repertoire was sequenced with immunoSEQ multiplex PCR; TCRdb's copy has only in-frame clones and lacks some. Of roughly 76,000 clones listed, about 64% are singletons. Sequences were obtained from memory CD8+ T cells sorted from blood. Indicated subset: CD45RO+ cells pooled with CCR7-negative TemRA cells. These receptors all come from a man aged 25 to 40 in good health.

This clone was counted a few times. The chain joins TRBV2 to TRBJ2-7; D gene ambiguous. Germline values: CDR1 SNHLY, CDR2 FYNNEI. V lost 4 bases, J lost 0 bases, and 10 bases lay in between. This CDR3 spans 14 amino acids. The CDR3 sequence is CASSGTYFSYEQYF. The CDR3 nucleotides are TGTGCCAGCAGTGGGACGTACTTCTCCTACGAGCAGTACTTC. Together with reference TRBV2 and TRBJ2-7, the CDR3 gives the full variable domain: EPEVTQTPSHQVTQMGQEVILRCVPISNHLYFYWYRQILGQKVEFLVSFYNNEISEKSEIFDDQFSVERPDGSNFTLKIRSTKLEDSAMYFCASSGTYFSYEQYFGPGTRLTVT.

The V call is TRBV2, the J call TRBJ2-1; perhaps D is TRBD1 or TRBD2 (5 bases each). The CDR3 sequence is 14 residues long. V was clipped by 4 bases and J by 4 bases, with 11 bases between them. The V gene's germline CDR1 is SNHLY and CDR2 FYNNEI. CDR3 loop: CASSAGTAYNEQFF. The CDR3, as DNA: TGTGCCAGCAGTGCTGGGACGGCTTACAATGAGCAGTTCTTC.

This rearrangement joins TRBV7-9 to TRBJ2-3, with no clear D. Per the germline V gene, CDR1 is SEHNR and CDR2 is FQNEAQ (reference sequence). The ends were cut back, 3 bases at V and 6 bases at J, with 10 bases in the middle. This CDR3 spans 13 amino acids. In DNA, the CDR3 is TGTGCCAGCAGCTTGACTTATGAGGATACGCAGTATTTT. Its translation: CASSLTYEDTQYF.

This clone was recorded a few times. The chain combines TRBV28 with TRBJ2-1; 7 nucleotides match TRBD1. The CDR3 sequence is 14 residues long. The V gene's germline CDR1 is MDHEN and CDR2 SYDVKM. The V segment lost 5 bases and the J segment 4 bases; nucleotides outside the gene matches: 5. CDR3 sequence reads: CASSTGTAYNEQFF. Here the CDR3 DNA reads TGTGCCAGCAGTACCGGGACAGCTTACAATGAGCAGTTCTTC.

This chain links TRBV7-8 with TRBJ2-1; possibly TRBD1 or TRBD2 for D (6 bases each). This CDR3 comprises 15 residues. Trimming left V 4 bases short and J 4 bases short, with 14 bases between. The germline CDR1 and CDR2 sequences are SGHVS and FQNEAQ. The CDR3 is CASSSEGHPYNEQFF. The CDR3 coding sequence is TGTGCCAGCAGCTCGGAGGGACACCCATACAATGAGCAGTTCTTC.

V and J are TRBV11-2 and TRBJ2-3; D gene uncertain. The V end lost 2 bases, the J end lost 3 bases, and 15 bases lay between the germline ends. Per germline, CDR1 SGHAT and CDR2 FQNNGV. This CDR3 comprises 16 residues. The CDR3 DNA sequence: TGTGCCAGCAGCTTAAGTGAACCACCTTCGACAGATACGCAGTATTTT. It encodes CASSLSEPPSTDTQYF.

This clone has only a few counts. The chain joins TRBV2 to TRBJ2-3, with D maybe TRBD2 (5 bases). This CDR3 has 15 amino acids. Germline V gene data show CDR1 as SNHLY and CDR2 as FYNNEI. Trimming stripped 3 bases from V and 2 bases from J, with 12 bases between. The CDR3 DNA reads TGTGCCAGCAGTGAGGGAGCGAGGGCCACAGATACGCAGTATTTT. Amino acids: CASSEGARATDTQYF. Filled out from reference TRBV2 and TRBJ2-3, the complete variable domain reads EPEVTQTPSHQVTQMGQEVILRCVPISNHLYFYWYRQILGQKVEFLVSFYNNEISEKSEIFDDQFSVERPDGSNFTLKIRSTKLEDSAMYFCASSEGARATDTQYFGPGTRLTVL.

This clone has at least ten counts. The chain couples TRBV19 to TRBJ2-1; D is tentatively TRBD1 or TRBD2 (5 bases each). V lost 3 bases to trimming and J lost 4 bases, with 13 bases between them. In germline, CDR1 is LNHDA, CDR2 SQIVND (reference sequence). The CDR3 loop spans 15 amino acids. The CDR3 protein is CASSIWGNGYNEQFF. The CDR3 nucleotides read TGTGCCAGTAGTATTTGGGGGAATGGATACAATGAGCAGTTCTTC.

Concerning this clone: A much larger clone differs from this one at a single base, so this may be a read error. The chain couples TRBV7-2 to TRBJ2-3; possible D gene TRBD2, 6 bases. CDR1 and CDR2 from the germline V gene are SGHTA and FQGNSA. The CDR3 runs to 16 residues. The CDR3 DNA is TGTGCCAGCAACTTATTTAGCGGAGGCACGAAAGATACGCAGTATTTT. This encodes CASNLFSGGTKDTQYF.

This chain joins TRBV19 and TRBJ1-1; perhaps TRBD1 as D (6 bases). Trimming removed 8 bases at V and 7 bases at J, with 14 bases between. CDR3 length: 12 residues. The germline V gene encodes CDR1 LNHDA and CDR2 SQIVND (reference sequence). The CDR3 is CASGGDRIEAFF. The CDR3 DNA is TGTGCCAGTGGAGGAGACAGGATTGAAGCTTTCTTT.